This T cell receptor (beta chain) was observed in a study of regulatory T cells in long-lasting Graves disease listed by TCRdb under 2021. Concerning the study at large: In the newly diagnosed Graves' disease group, patients had been taking antithyroid drugs for less than 3 months. Patients with persistent Graves' disease were compared with patients with newly diagnosed Graves' disease using TCR sequencing and RNA sequencing of peripheral blood. A total of around 33 samples were covered by TCR sequencing, comprising some 13 persistent and some 20 newly diagnosed Graves' disease patients. The study was conducted in China and was registered as a clinical trial. What the work shows at the level of the full study, not this receptor alone: The authors acknowledged the small sample size as a limitation that may reduce accuracy. A larger number of public clonotypes was shared among persistent patients (over 2,500) than among newly diagnosed patients (roughly 980). Sequencing and analysis were restricted to the TCR beta chain. Compared with newly diagnosed patients, persistent Graves' disease patients had lower TCR Shannon entropy and fewer highly expanded clones, which suggests clonal expansion. Preferential use of TRBV28, TRBJ1-2 and TRBJ2-5 was observed in persistent disease, whereas TRBV20-1 and TRBJ2-1 were favored in newly diagnosed disease. Peripheral blood alone was examined, since thyroid tissue, which constituted the primary lesion, could not be accessed.

The germline V gene (reference sequence) yields LNHDA for CDR1 and SQIVND for CDR2. The CDR3 sequence holds 12 residues, the cysteine and phenylalanine included. Only the CDR3 DNA stays, 36 bases, in frame from base 1. In the case of this clonotype: Its antigen is unknown. A read error may produce the germline difference seen at one junction end.

Library preparation was by multiplex PCR. Sequencing relied on an Illumina HiSeq 4000. TCR beta libraries were built with iRepertoire HTBI primers and Arm-PCR amplification of CDR3 regions. PCR products were gel purified before sequencing. The study's own analysis went as follows. A total of fewer than 65 TRBV and some 15 TRBJ segments were identified across samples and were used for gene usage analysis of CDR3 amino acid clonotypes. COPE and FqMerger were used to merge the filtered high-quality paired reads into contigs. BLAST was used to align contigs to IMGT TRBV, TRBD and TRBJ reference genes, with CDR3 defined following IMGT. Any clonotype with a frequency above 0.1% was classified as a highly expanded clone. Shannon entropy served as the measure of repertoire diversity, while the Gini coefficient captured V-J evenness. A clonotype found in more than one individual was treated as public. TCRdb reprocessing: public reads trimmed at Q25 with fastp, clones called with MiXCR, in-frame beta chains kept. One record per CDR3 amino acid sequence lists the most common genes and DNA. The V and J calls here are based on TCRdb, not the publication. This sample is represented by about 460,000 distinct CDR3 sequences; approximately 14% of them were singletons. Around a sixth of the sample goes to the ten largest clones.

What this sample's time point label stands for: newly diagnosed GD, antithyroid drugs for less than 3 months. For both TCR sequencing and RNA sequencing, RNA was extracted from PBMCs in TRIzol. Graves' disease was diagnosed according to American Thyroid Association guidelines. Patients for the study were recruited at an endocrinology department in Xi'an, China. Each patient gave around 9 milliliters of peripheral blood, collected in an EDTA anticoagulant tube. Ficoll Paque Plus density gradient separation was used to isolate PBMCs, and no additional T cell sorting was done. An Agilent 2100 Bioanalyzer and agarose gel were used to assess RNA quality, and a NanoDrop 2000 was used to measure RNA concentration. These sequences were also reported in another study, on T cells in Graves' hyperthyroidism and ophthalmopathy. From that second study: Graves' hyperthyroidism was defined as stable when no progression to ophthalmopathy occurred over 18 months of follow-up. The hyperthyroidism patients were between 18 and 65 years old and newly diagnosed, with a disease duration of less than 2 months. The study excluded patients with uncontrolled infections, other autoimmune diseases, pregnancy or lactation. Diagnoses relied on clinical symptoms, serum thyroxine and TRAb, thyroid ultrasound and orbital computed tomography. A first-round RT-PCR of the TCR CDR3 used the HTBI primer set with the Qiagen OneStep RT-PCR kit. Most expanded thyroid clonotypes (frequency above 0.001) were also found in blood, which suggests that blood repertoires may mirror thyroid immune responses. A 13 V-J signature model separated ophthalmopathy from stable hyperthyroidism, with approximately 86% sensitivity and about 81% specificity in cross-validation and 80%/75% in testing. In validation, progression to ophthalmopathy was predicted by the model with more than 65% sensitivity and 72% to 85% specificity, a median of around 6.5 months before onset. TCR V-J signatures able to tell the groups apart were searched for in a discovery cohort of 95 or so patients, of whom 40 to 45 had Graves' ophthalmopathy and under 65 had stable Graves' hyperthyroidism. Prospective prediction of ophthalmopathy was tested in an independent validation cohort consisting of roughly 20 hyperthyroidism patients and about 17 patients who later progressed to ophthalmopathy. The 100 or so discovery patients were randomly divided into training and test sets at a 7:3 ratio. In roughly six Graves' hyperthyroidism patients, the study also compared T-cell repertoires from thyroid tissue with T-cell repertoires from blood. After blood sampling, hyperthyroidism patients were treated with methimazole at a starting dose of 30 mg daily, and ophthalmopathy patients were treated with high-dose intravenous methylprednisolone. A second multiplex PCR round built the libraries, followed by size selection and purification. The libraries were sequenced on an Illumina HiSeq2000 using paired-end 100 bp reads. SOAPnuke was used to process the raw data, with reads discarded if the reads contained adapters or uncalled bases, had a mean Phred below 15, or lacked an exact constant-primer or identifier match. High-quality paired reads were merged with COPE v1.2.5, and unique nucleotide sequences were defined as clonotypes. MiTCR v1.1 was used to align clonotypes to the IMGT TRBV, TRBD and TRBJ reference segments. Analysis was restricted to V-J combinations with a frequency above 0.0001, which covered approximately 99% of repertoires. A TCS score was defined as the ratio between F50 (clonal expansion) and ExV (chaos), using BLOSUM62-based TCRdist between CDR3 peptides within each V-J. Welch's t-statistics and random forest reduced approximately 520 V-J features to fewer than 15, which were used in a naive Bayes classifier (R e1071). Sample size was not statistically predetermined, and investigators were not blinded to group allocation. According to the paper, TCR Vbeta CDR3 sequencing was carried out on over 130 peripheral blood samples, which came from 40 to 45 ophthalmopathy, around 75 hyperthyroidism and some 17 progressor patients.

Sequenced here: peripheral blood mononuclear cells (PBMCs), sampled at new diagnosis, from a patient treated with antithyroid drugs. The origin of this receptor is a woman in her fifties or sixties with Graves disease. Donor details come from another sample of the same person, matched by shared clones. The V and J genes are TRBV19 and TRBJ2-7; 8 middle bases align to TRBD1. The CDR3 protein sequence reads: CSRDRRSYEQYF. The base sequence is TGCAGCCGGGACAGGCGCTCCTACGAGCAGTACTTC. The variable domain in full, with residues beyond the CDR3 obtained from the reference TRBV19 and TRBJ2-7 genes, is DGGITQSPKYLFRKEGQNVTLSCEQNLNHDAMYWYRQDPGQGLRLIYYSQIVNDFQKGDIAEGYSVSREKKESFPLTVTSAQKNPTAFYLCSRDRRSYEQYFGPGTRLTVT.